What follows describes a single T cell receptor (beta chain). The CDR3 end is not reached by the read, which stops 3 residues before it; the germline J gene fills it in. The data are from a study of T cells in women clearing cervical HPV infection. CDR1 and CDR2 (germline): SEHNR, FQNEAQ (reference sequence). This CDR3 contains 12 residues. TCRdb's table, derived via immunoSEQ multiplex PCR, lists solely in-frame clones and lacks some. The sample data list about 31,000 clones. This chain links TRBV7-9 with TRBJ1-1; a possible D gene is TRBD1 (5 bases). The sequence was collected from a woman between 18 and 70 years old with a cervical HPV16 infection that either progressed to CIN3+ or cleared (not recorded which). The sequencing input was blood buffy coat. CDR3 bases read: TGTGCCAGCAGCTTAGTCCGGGGGGAA. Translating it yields CASSLVRGE. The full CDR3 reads CASSLVRGEAFF.